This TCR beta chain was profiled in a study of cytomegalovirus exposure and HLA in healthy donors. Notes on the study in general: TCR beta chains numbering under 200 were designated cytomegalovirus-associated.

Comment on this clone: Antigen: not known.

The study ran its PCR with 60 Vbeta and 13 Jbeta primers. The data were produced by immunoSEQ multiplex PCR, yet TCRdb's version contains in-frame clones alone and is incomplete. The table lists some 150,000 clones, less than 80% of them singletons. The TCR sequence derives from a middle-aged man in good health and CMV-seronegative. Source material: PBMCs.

CDR3 DNA: TGTGCCAGCAGTGCCCGGGACACCTACGAGCAGTACTTC. Translated, it gives CASSARDTYEQYF. The rearrangement links TRBV28 to TRBJ2-7; perhaps TRBD1 as D (6 bases). Germline CDR1 reads MDHEN; CDR2 reads SYDVKM. With 5 bases removed from V and 2 bases from J, the gap between germline ends came to 10 bases. This CDR3 region has 13 residues.